This entry lists 15 T cell receptor beta chains sequenced from one sample in a study of blood T cell repertoires in COVID-19. Profiled with immunoSEQ multiplex PCR; TCRdb holds only in-frame clones, not every one. The data contain roughly 280,000 clones, almost 90% of them seen just once; the ten biggest clones take up around 10%. The material sequenced was peripheral blood. The receptors derive from a woman aged 25 to 45 with COVID-19, enrolled during active disease.

The chain couples TRBV5-1 to TRBJ2-2; tentatively, D is TRBD2 (6 bases). Germline CDR1 reads SGHRS; CDR2 reads YFSETQ. The CDR3 is 15 amino acids. Trimming shortened V by 6 bases and J by 2 bases, and 14 bases separated the two germline ends. CDR3 residues: CASTFGGVNTGELFF. The CDR3 nucleotides are TGCGCCAGCACCTTCGGGGGAGTAAACACCGGGGAGCTGTTTTTT.

V is TRBV7-8 and J is TRBJ2-5; D not resolved. This CDR3 contains 15 residues. V lost 1 base to trimming and J lost 1 base, with 10 bases between them. Looked up from germline, CDR1 is SGHVS and CDR2 is FQNEAQ. The CDR3: CASSLDSRLQETQYF. CDR3 sequence (DNA): TGTGCCAGCAGCTTAGATTCCAGACTCCAAGAGACCCAGTACTTC.

In DNA form, the CDR3 reads TGTGCCAGCAGCCCGGGTGGAAACACCATATATTTT. It codes for CASSPGGNTIYF. The chain couples TRBV7-8 to TRBJ1-3; D gene ambiguous. Per germline, CDR1 SGHVS and CDR2 FQNEAQ. Trimming pared 5 bases from V and 3 bases from J, leaving 5 bases between. CDR3 length: 12 amino acids. Looking up the rest from reference TRBV7-8 and TRBJ1-3 gives the full variable domain: GAGVSQSPRYKVAKRGQDVALRCDPISGHVSLFWYQQALGQGPEFLTYFQNEAQLDKSGLPSDRFFAERPEGSVSTLKIQRTQQEDSAVYLCASSPGGNTIYFGEGSWLTVV.

This chain uses TRBV28 with TRBJ2-2; 11 bases fit TRBD2. The CDR3 loop spans 15 amino acids. Germline loops: CDR1 MDHEN, CDR2 SYDVKM. The V segment lost 5 bases and the J segment 6 bases; nucleotides outside the gene matches: 5. CDR3 loop: CASSPGLAGPGELFF. The CDR3 DNA follows: TGTGCCAGCAGTCCCGGACTAGCGGGTCCCGGGGAGCTGTTTTTT.

V usage is TRBV4-2 and J usage is TRBJ2-6; 9 bases match TRBD1. Germline values: CDR1 LGHNA, CDR2 YNFKEQ. The CDR3 is 18 amino acids. Trimming cost V 0 bases and J 4 bases; bases outside gene matches: 7. The CDR3 bases are TGTGCCAGCAGCCAAGATGGGGGGACAGGGTACGGGGCCAACGTCCTGACTTTC. Amino acids: CASSQDGGTGYGANVLTF.

This chain connects TRBV5-4 to TRBJ2-4; TRBD2 might be the D (6 bases). The length of the CDR3 is 17 residues. Germline CDR1 is SGHNT and CDR2 is YYREEE (reference sequence). V dropped 4 bases and J dropped 1 base, with 18 bases sitting between them. CDR3 coding DNA: TGTGCCAGCAGCCCCGGACTAACCGGGGTGGCCAAAAACATTCAGTACTTC. As protein: CASSPGLTGVAKNIQYF.

J is TRBJ2-2 and V is TRBV24-1; 7 bases are shared with TRBD1. V was clipped by 9 bases and J by 0 bases; unmatched bases: 9. CDR3 length: 16 amino acids. Germline V gene lookup returns CDR1 KGHDR and CDR2 SFDVKD. The CDR3 is CATSKGQPANTGELFF. The CDR3 DNA is TGTGCCACCTCAAAGGGACAGCCCGCGAACACCGGGGAGCTGTTTTTT.

The rearrangement links TRBV6-5 to TRBJ2-7; 8 nucleotides align to TRBD2. The CDR3 sequence is 15 residues long. V was clipped by 5 bases and J by 2 bases; unmatched bases: 8. Germline values: CDR1 MNHEY, CDR2 SVGAGI. This CDR3 reads CASSRGTGGAYEQYF. The CDR3 bases are TGTGCCAGCAGTAGGGGGACGGGGGGGGCCTACGAGCAGTACTTC.

CDR3: CASSPDRAGNTIYF. CDR3 DNA sequence: TGTGCCAGCTCACCGGACAGGGCTGGAAACACCATATATTTT. This chain connects TRBV18 to TRBJ1-3, with TRBD1 matching over 8 bases. Germline trimming cut 3 bases from V and 2 bases from J; bases unmatched to any gene: 0. CDR3 length: 14 amino acids. Germline V gene lookup returns CDR1 KGHSH and CDR2 LQKENI.

The V call is TRBV30, the J call TRBJ1-6; perhaps TRBD1 as D (5 bases). The CDR3 is 14 amino acids. Trimming removed 2 bases from V and 6 bases from J, with 11 bases in between. Per germline, CDR1 GTSNPN and CDR2 SVGIG (reference sequence). In DNA form, the CDR3 reads TGTGCCTGGAGTATCACGGGGGGTAATTCACCCCTCCACTTT. Translation gives CAWSITGGNSPLHF.

This clone was recorded only once. The chain carries TRBV7-9 and TRBJ2-3; TRBD2 matches at 16 bases. This CDR3 is built from 16 residues. J was trimmed by 4 bases and V by 4 bases; bases with no gene match: 2. Germline V gene lookup returns CDR1 SEHNR and CDR2 FQNEAQ (reference sequence). This CDR3 is CASSWGLAGGPDTQYF. The CDR3 DNA follows: TGTGCCAGCAGCTGGGGACTAGCGGGAGGGCCAGATACGCAGTATTTT.

The chain employs TRBV19 and TRBJ1-2; a possible D gene is TRBD1 (6 bases). CDR1 and CDR2 (germline): LNHDA, SQIVND (reference sequence). There are 14 residues in the CDR3. V was shortened by 5 bases and J by 3 bases, with 13 bases between the two germline ends. This chain's CDR3 is CASSPRGQDYGYTF. In DNA, the CDR3 is TGTGCCAGTAGTCCCCGGGGACAAGACTATGGCTACACCTTC.

The chain employs TRBV18 and TRBJ2-5; D unresolved. CDR1 is KGHSH and CDR2 is LQKENI in the germline V gene. This CDR3 spans 14 amino acids. Trimming took off 0 bases at V and 5 bases at J, with 10 bases between the two ends. The CDR3 reads CASSPPAVRETQYF. The CDR3 coding sequence is TGTGCCAGCTCACCACCGGCGGTTCGGGAGACCCAGTACTTC.

The chain employs TRBV6-5 and TRBJ1-1; D possibly corresponds to TRBD1 (6 bases). The CDR3 has 14 amino acids. CDR1 and CDR2 from the germline V gene are MNHEY and SVGAGI. V was cut by 6 bases and J by 1 base, with 12 bases left in between. CDR3 protein: CASSFQGTNTEAFF. As DNA, the CDR3 is TGTGCCAGCAGCTTTCAGGGGACGAACACTGAAGCTTTCTTT.

The chain combines TRBV4-2 with TRBJ2-5; D might be TRBD2 (6 bases). Germline-derived CDR1 and CDR2 are LGHNA and YNFKEQ. V lost 0 bases and J 3 bases, leaving 8 bases between the germline ends. The CDR3 consists of 14 residues. The CDR3 here is CASSQEVAEETQYF. CDR3 nucleotides: TGTGCCAGCAGCCAAGAAGTAGCGGAAGAGACCCAGTACTTC.